This T cell receptor (beta chain) was recorded in a study of cytotoxic CD8 clonotypes in ibrutinib-treated CLL. As regards this clone: Its antigen is not identified.

The V and J ends lost 0 bases and 3 bases respectively, with 9 bases between them. The CDR3 contains 14 residues. Germline loops: CDR1 ENHRY, CDR2 SYGVKD. TCRdb keeps only in-frame clones here, not all; method: immunoSEQ multiplex PCR. The sample lists over 110,000 clones, approximately 90% occurring once. Study-wide results and limits: For progressing versus sustained-remission patients, sampling times were not the same. Baseline levels were approached again at progression, after clonality had risen at ibrutinib response.

The sample consisted of PBMCs, taken after 12 months of ibrutinib treatment. The receptor was isolated from a human donor with chronic lymphocytic leukemia. This chain joins TRBV10-3 and TRBJ2-7; D remains ambiguous. The CDR3 bases are TGTGCCATCAGTGAGTCGACACGGCTCTACGAGCAGTACTTC. Its translation is CAISESTRLYEQYF.